This T cell receptor beta chain comes out of a study of regulatory T cells in long-lasting Graves disease. Study details: Antithyroid drugs had been given to newly diagnosed Graves' patients for under 3 months. The study, taken as a whole, reports: Among persistent patients, a larger number of public clonotypes were shared (around 3,000) than among newly diagnosed patients (about 970). Preferential use of TRBV28, TRBJ1-2 and TRBJ2-5 was seen in persistent disease.

This clonotype came up a few times. The antigen is undetermined. The authors built TCR beta libraries using iRepertoire HTBI primers and Arm-PCR of CDR3 regions. In TCRdb, the multiplex PCR reads were re-called with MiXCR into one record per CDR3 protein. The sample lists 450,000 to 500,000 distinct CDR3 sequences, 16% occurring once. As for time point: newly diagnosed GD, antithyroid drugs for less than 3 months. There was RNA extracted from PBMCs, and the TCR library was made from it. Germline V lookup: CDR1 MNHEY, CDR2 SMNVEV (reference sequence). V lost 7 bases and J lost 6; bases outside the gene matches: 11. This CDR3 spans 15 amino acids. This sample was also put to use in a study of T cells in Graves' hyperthyroidism and ophthalmopathy.

Sequenced material: peripheral blood mononuclear cells (PBMCs), taken at new diagnosis, from a patient treated with antithyroid drugs. The TCR originated in a man in his forties or fifties with Graves disease. The chain carries TRBV27 and TRBJ2-3, with TRBD2 identical over 9 bases. The CDR3 DNA sequence: TGTGCCAGCACGCGCGGGGGGGGTGGAAAGGATACGCAGTATTTT. This translates into CASTRGGGGKDTQYF.